This T cell receptor beta chain was captured in a study of blood T cell repertoires in COVID-19. Original methodology: Estimation of nucleated cell counts was performed using reference gene primer amplification. The protocol was immunoSEQ multiplex PCR, while the TCRdb copy is restricted to in-frame clones and leaves out a portion. The DNA gave D and trimming, while V, J and clone size come from that table. The sample lists a few hundred thousand clones, approximately 87% occurring once. V lost 7 bases and J 4 bases, leaving 17 bases between the germline ends. Germline loops: CDR1 SNHLY, CDR2 FYNNEI. The CDR3 consists of 14 residues.

Sequencing input: peripheral blood. The rearrangement links TRBV2 to TRBJ2-7, with a tentative D call TRBD2 (5 bases). The receptor was derived from a woman between 45 and 65 years old with active or convalescent COVID-19. The CDR3 here is CASTGNGFLYEQYF. The CDR3 nucleotides are TGTGCCAGCACGGGGAACGGCTTTCTGTACGAGCAGTACTTC. Together with reference TRBV2 and TRBJ2-7, the CDR3 gives the full variable domain: EPEVTQTPSHQVTQMGQEVILRCVPISNHLYFYWYRQILGQKVEFLVSFYNNEISEKSEIFDDQFSVERPDGSNFTLKIRSTKLEDSAMYFCASTGNGFLYEQYFGPGTRLTVT.